The present T cell receptor (beta chain) was sequenced within a study of shared clonotypes between healthy human individuals. Per the authors' pipeline: Junction-only sequences without quality scores came from ImmunoSEQ, so filtering differed. The data were produced by immunoSEQ multiplex PCR, yet TCRdb's version contains in-frame clones alone and is incomplete. The V and J calls and clone size were taken over from that table, and D and trimming were inferred from the DNA. The top ten hold around 0.45% of the sample, which has around 1.6 million clones, nearly 99% seen once. Germline V gives CDR1 LGHNA, CDR2 YSLEER. The CDR3 has 14 amino acids. Trimming pared 8 bases from V and 6 bases from J, leaving 16 bases between.

Sequenced input: naive CD4+ T cells sorted from blood. Subset noted: CD45RA+ positively selected. The chain joins TRBV4-3 to TRBJ2-2, with D tentatively TRBD2 (5 bases). This clonotype was obtained from a man aged 30-40 years in good health. CDR3 residues: CASSKRDWSGELFF. CDR3 nucleotides: TGCGCCAGCTCCAAACGGGATTGGTCCGGGGAGCTGTTTTTT.